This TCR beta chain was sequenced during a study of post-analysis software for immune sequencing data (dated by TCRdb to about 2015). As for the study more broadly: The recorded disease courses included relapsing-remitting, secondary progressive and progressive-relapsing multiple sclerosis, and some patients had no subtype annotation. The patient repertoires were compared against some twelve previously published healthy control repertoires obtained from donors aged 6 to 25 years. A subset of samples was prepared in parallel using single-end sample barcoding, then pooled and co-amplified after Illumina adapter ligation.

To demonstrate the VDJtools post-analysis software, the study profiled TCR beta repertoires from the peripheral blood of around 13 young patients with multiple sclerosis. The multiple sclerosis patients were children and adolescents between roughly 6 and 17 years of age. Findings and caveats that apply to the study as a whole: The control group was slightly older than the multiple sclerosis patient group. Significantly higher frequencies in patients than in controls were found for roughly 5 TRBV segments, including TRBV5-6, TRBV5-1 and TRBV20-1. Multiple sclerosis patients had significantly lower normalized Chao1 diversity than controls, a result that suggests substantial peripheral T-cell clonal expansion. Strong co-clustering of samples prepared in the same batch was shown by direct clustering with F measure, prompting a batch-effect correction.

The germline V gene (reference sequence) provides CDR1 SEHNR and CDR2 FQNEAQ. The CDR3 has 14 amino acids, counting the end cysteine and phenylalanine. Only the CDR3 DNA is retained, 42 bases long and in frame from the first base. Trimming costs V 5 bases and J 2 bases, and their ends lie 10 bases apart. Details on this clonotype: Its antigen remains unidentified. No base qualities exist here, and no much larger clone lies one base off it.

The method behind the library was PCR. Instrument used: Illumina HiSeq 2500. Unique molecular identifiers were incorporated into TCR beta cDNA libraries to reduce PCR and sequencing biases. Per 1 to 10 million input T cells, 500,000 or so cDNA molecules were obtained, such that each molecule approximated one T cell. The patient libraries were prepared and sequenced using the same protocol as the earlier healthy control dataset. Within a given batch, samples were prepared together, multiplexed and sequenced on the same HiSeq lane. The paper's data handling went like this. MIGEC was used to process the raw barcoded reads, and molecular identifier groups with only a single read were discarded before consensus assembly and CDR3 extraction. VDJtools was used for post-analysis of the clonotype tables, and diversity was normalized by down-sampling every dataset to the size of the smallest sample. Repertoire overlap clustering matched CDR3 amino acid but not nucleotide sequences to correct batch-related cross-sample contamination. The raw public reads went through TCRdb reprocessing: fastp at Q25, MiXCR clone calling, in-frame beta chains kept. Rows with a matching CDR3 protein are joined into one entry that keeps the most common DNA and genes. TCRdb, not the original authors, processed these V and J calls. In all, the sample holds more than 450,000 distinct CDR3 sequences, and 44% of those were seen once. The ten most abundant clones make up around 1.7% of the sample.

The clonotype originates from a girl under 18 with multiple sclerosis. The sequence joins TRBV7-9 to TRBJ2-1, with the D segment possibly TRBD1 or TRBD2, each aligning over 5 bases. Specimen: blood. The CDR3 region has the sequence CASSVGPPYNEQFF. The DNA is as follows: TGTGCCAGCAGCGTGGGACCGCCCTACAATGAGCAGTTCTTC.